The rows below give T cell receptor beta chains drawn from one sample of a study of T cell responses to AZD1222 COVID-19 vaccine. The table came from immunoSEQ multiplex PCR; TCRdb's copy has only in-frame clones and leaves some out. This sample has about 150,000 clones, with roughly nine tenths found just once. This specimen consisted of peripheral blood, obtained on day 0 of AZD1222 vaccination. These receptor sequences come from an adult in good health. Both conserved end residues are part of each CDR3. D genes are given only for firm matches. Clone size is given for some rows only: seen once, a few or many times, or a class if the clone is expanded.

NA	TRBJ2-7	NA	TRBV16	CASSQSRGYEQYF	TGTGCCAGCAGCCAGAGCAGGGGCTACGAGCAGTACTTC
NA	TRBJ2-3	NA	TRBV7-2	CASRSTSDTQYF	TGTGCCAGCAGGTCAACTTCAGATACGCAGTATTTT
NA	TRBJ1-2	NA	TRBV7-9	CASSIQVGGGGYGYTF	TGTGCCAGCAGCATTCAGGTCGGGGGAGGTGGCTATGGCTACACCTTC
TRBD2	TRBJ2-1	NA	TRBV18	CASSPPGLAGGEQFF	TGTGCCAGCTCACCACCGGGACTAGCGGGAGGTGAGCAGTTCTTC
TRBD1	TRBJ1-1	NA	TRBV12-3/TRBV12-4	CAGNRGGNTEAFF	TGTGCCGGCAACAGGGGGGGGAACACTGAAGCTTTCTTT
NA	TRBJ2-1	NA	TRBV7-2	CASSNPGPNGEFF	TGTGCCAGCAGCAACCCTGGACCAAATGGGGAGTTCTTC
TRBD1	TRBJ2-7	NA	TRBV24-1	CATSDSRDSTYEQYF	TGTGCCACCAGTGATTCCAGGGACAGTACCTACGAGCAGTACTTC
NA	TRBJ1-1	NA	TRBV6-6	CASSLQGGTEAFF	TGTGCCAGCAGTTTACAGGGAGGCACTGAAGCTTTCTTT
TRBD2	TRBJ2-2	NA	TRBV18	CASSHRTSPRGTGELFF	TGTGCCAGCTCGCACCGGACTAGCCCGCGAGGCACCGGGGAGCTGTTTTTT
NA	TRBJ1-1	once	TRBV29-1	CSVVTGREAFF	TGCAGCGTTGTGACAGGCAGAGAAGCTTTCTTT
NA	TRBJ2-1	NA	TRBV24-1	CATSEPTGRSYNEQFF	TGTGCCACCAGTGAGCCGACAGGGAGGTCTTACAATGAGCAGTTCTTC
TRBD1	TRBJ1-5	NA	TRBV4-3	CASSQEIGQGSQPQHF	TGCGCCAGCAGCCAAGAAATAGGACAGGGAAGTCAGCCCCAGCATTTT
TRBD1	TRBJ1-2	NA	TRBV19	CASSIDLFTGTAHYGYTF	TGTGCCAGTAGTATAGACCTGTTTACCGGGACAGCCCACTATGGCTACACCTTC
NA	TRBJ1-1	NA	TRBV29-1	CSGGSTTEAFF	TGCAGCGGGGGGTCGACCACTGAAGCTTTCTTT
TRBD1	TRBJ2-5	NA	TRBV6-5	CASSYPPGQGQETQYF	TGTGCCAGCAGTTACCCTCCGGGACAGGGGCAAGAGACCCAGTACTTC
NA	TRBJ2-7	once	TRBV27	CASSSHYEQYF	TGTGCCAGCAGTTCCCATTACGAGCAGTACTTC
NA	TRBJ2-7	NA	TRBV10-3	CASGPLDNEQYF	TGTGCCAGTGGGCCCCTCGACAACGAGCAGTACTTC
TRBD2	TRBJ2-7	NA	TRBV29-1	CSVVAGGAWQYF	TGCAGCGTTGTTGCGGGAGGTGCGTGGCAGTACTTC
NA	TRBJ1-4	NA	TRBV4-3	CASSQEGWGATNEKLFF	TGCGCCAGCAGCCAAGAGGGGTGGGGGGCTACTAATGAAAAACTGTTTTTT
NA	TRBJ1-3	NA	TRBV19	CASTTGMGNTIYF	TGTGCCAGTACTACAGGAATGGGAAACACCATATATTTT
TRBD1	TRBJ1-3	NA	TRBV18	CASSPTGAGNTIYF	TGTGCCAGCTCACCAACAGGGGCTGGAAACACCATATATTTT
NA	TRBJ1-6	NA	TRBV12-5	CASGLSRQPNSPLHF	TGTGCTAGTGGTTTGTCTAGACAGCCTAATTCACCCCTCCACTTT
TRBD1	TRBJ2-2	NA	TRBV24-1	CATSDGQGANTGELFF	TGTGCCACCAGTGATGGACAGGGAGCGAACACCGGGGAGCTGTTTTTT
NA	TRBJ1-5	NA	TRBV19	CASSTLEAGAGNQPQHF	TGTGCCAGTAGTACCCTAGAGGCGGGGGCAGGCAATCAGCCCCAGCATTTT
NA	TRBJ1-1	once	TRBV6-6	CASSYSRTEAFF	TGTGCCAGCAGTTACTCCAGGACTGAAGCTTTCTTT
NA	TRBJ2-5	NA	TRBV28	CASTGPRRETQYF	TGTGCCAGCACGGGACCGCGTCGGGAGACCCAGTACTTC
NA	TRBJ1-3	NA	TRBV5-5	CASSPGGGRNTIYF	TGTGCCAGCAGCCCTGGGGGGGGACGAAACACCATATATTTT
NA	TRBJ2-2	NA	TRBV28	CATKGQLNTGELFF	TGTGCCACCAAGGGCCAGCTAAACACCGGGGAGCTGTTTTTT
TRBD1	TRBJ1-5	NA	TRBV6-2/TRBV6-3	CASSSGQDVPQHF	TGTGCCAGCAGTTCAGGACAGGACGTCCCCCAGCATTTT
NA	TRBJ1-5	NA	TRBV15	CATSRDGQPQHF	TGTGCCACCAGCAGAGATGGTCAGCCCCAGCATTTT
NA	TRBJ1-2	NA	TRBV5-6	CASTPGGDYGYTF	TGTGCCAGCACCCCTGGGGGCGACTATGGCTACACCTTC
NA	TRBJ2-1	NA	TRBV9	CASSPIGGFNNEQFF	TGTGCCAGCAGCCCGATAGGGGGGTTTAACAATGAGCAGTTCTTC
NA	TRBJ1-2	NA	TRBV2	CASSEVDSRGGYTF	TGTGCCAGCAGTGAAGTGGATAGCCGGGGGGGCTACACCTTC